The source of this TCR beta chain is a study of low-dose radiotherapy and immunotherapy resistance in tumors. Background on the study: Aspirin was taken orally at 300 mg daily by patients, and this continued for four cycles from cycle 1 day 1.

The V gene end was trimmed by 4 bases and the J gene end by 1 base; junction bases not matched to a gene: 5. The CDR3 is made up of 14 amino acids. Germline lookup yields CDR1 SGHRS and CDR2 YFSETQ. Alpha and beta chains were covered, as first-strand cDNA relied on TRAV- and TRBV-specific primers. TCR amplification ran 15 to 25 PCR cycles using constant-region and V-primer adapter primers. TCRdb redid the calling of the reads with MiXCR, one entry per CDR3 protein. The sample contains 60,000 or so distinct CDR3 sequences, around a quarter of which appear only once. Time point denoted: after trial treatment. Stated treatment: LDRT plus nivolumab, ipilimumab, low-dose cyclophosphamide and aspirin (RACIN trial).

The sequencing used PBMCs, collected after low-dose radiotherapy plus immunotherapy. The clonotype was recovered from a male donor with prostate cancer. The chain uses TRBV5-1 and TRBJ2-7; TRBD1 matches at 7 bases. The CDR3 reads CASSIPTGSYEQYF. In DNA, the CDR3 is TGCGCCAGCAGCATACCGACAGGGTCCTACGAGCAGTACTTC.